This TCR beta chain derives from a study of cytomegalovirus exposure and HLA in healthy donors. Study-level points and caveats: Serostatus for CMV was the only available immune exposure information. DRB1 showed the most TCR associations and HLA-C the fewest in a later analysis, as rates varied by HLA locus. The authors considered a cluster of highly shared sequence variants likely to be a sequencing artifact.

It was with 60 Vbeta and 13 Jbeta primers that the PCR ran. The repertoire was sequenced with immunoSEQ multiplex PCR; TCRdb's copy has only in-frame clones and lacks some. The table records around 170,000 clones, around 80% of them present only once. CDR1 is SGHRS and CDR2 is YFSETQ in the germline V gene. This CDR3 comprises 20 residues. V dropped 4 bases and J dropped 0; count of bases not matched to a gene: 16. This clone was recorded a few times. The target antigen is unknown. The sample taken for sequencing was PBMCs. The rearrangement links TRBV5-1 to TRBJ1-6, with 7 bases identical to TRBD1. This sequence originates from a woman in her 30s in good health and CMV-seronegative. This CDR3 reads CASSRRGVGQASSYNSPLHF. The DNA for the CDR3 is TGCGCCAGCAGCAGGCGGGGAGTCGGACAGGCGAGCTCCTATAATTCACCCCTCCACTTT.